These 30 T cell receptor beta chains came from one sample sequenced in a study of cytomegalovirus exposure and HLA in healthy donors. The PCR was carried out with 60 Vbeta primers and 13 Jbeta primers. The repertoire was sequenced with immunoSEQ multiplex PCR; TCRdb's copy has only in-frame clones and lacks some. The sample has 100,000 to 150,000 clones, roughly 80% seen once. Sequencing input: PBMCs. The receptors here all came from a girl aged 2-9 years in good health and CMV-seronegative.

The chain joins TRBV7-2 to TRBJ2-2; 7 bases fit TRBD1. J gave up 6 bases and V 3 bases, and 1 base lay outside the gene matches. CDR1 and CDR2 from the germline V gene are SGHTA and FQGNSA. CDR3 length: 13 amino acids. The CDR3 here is CASSFTGAGELFF. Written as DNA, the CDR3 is TGTGCCAGCAGCTTTACAGGGGCCGGGGAGCTGTTTTTT.

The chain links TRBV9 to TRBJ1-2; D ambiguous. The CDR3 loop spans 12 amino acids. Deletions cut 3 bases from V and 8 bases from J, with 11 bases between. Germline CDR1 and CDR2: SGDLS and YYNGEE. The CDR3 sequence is CASSDGVEGYTF. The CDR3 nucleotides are TGTGCCAGCAGCGATGGCGTGGAGGGCTACACCTTC.

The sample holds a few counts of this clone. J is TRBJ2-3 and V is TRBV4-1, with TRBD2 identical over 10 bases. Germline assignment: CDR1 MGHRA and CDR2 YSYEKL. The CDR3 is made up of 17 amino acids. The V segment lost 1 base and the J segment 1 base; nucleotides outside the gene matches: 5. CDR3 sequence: CASSQALAGGGTDTQYF. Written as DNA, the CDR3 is TGCGCCAGCAGCCAAGCCTTAGCGGGAGGAGGCACAGATACGCAGTATTTT.

CDR3 nucleotides: TGTGCCAGTAGTATTTCATTAGCGACCGGGGAGCTGTTTTTT. Translating it yields CASSISLATGELFF. The V call is TRBV19, the J call TRBJ2-2, with D perhaps matching TRBD2 (5 bases). The CDR3 length is 14 residues. Germline lookup yields CDR1 LNHDA and CDR2 SQIVND (reference sequence). V lost 3 bases, J lost 5 bases, and 10 bases lay in between. Drawing the rest from reference TRBV19 and TRBJ2-2, the complete variable domain is DGGITQSPKYLFRKEGQNVTLSCEQNLNHDAMYWYRQDPGQGLRLIYYSQIVNDFQKGDIAEGYSVSREKKESFPLTVTSAQKNPTAFYLCASSISLATGELFFGEGSRLTVL.

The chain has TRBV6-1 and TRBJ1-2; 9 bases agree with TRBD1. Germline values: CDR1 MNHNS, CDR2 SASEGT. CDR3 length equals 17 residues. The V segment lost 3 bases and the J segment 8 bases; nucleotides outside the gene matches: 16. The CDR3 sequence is CASSDTGTGYSLLGYTF. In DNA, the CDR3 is TGTGCCAGCAGTGACACCGGGACAGGGTATTCATTATTGGGCTACACCTTC.

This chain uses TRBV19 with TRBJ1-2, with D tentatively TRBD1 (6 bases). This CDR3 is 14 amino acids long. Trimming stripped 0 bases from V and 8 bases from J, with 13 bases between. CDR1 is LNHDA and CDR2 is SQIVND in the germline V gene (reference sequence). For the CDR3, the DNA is TGTGCCAGTAGTATAGAGGCCCAGACAGGAGGCTACACCTTC. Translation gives CASSIEAQTGGYTF.

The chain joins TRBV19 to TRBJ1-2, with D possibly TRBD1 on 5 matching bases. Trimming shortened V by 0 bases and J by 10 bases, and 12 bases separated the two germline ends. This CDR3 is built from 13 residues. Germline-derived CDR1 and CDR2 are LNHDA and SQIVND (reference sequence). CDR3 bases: TGTGCCAGTAGTATAGATCCAGGGAAAGACTACACCTTC. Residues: CASSIDPGKDYTF. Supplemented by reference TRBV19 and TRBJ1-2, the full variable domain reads DGGITQSPKYLFRKEGQNVTLSCEQNLNHDAMYWYRQDPGQGLRLIYYSQIVNDFQKGDIAEGYSVSREKKESFPLTVTSAQKNPTAFYLCASSIDPGKDYTFGSGTRLTVV.

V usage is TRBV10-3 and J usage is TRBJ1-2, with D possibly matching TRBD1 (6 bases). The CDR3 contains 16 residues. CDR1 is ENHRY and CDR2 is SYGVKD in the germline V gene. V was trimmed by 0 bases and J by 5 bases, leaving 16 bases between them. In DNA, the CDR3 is TGTGCCATCAGTGAGTCGAACCCGGGACAAGAATATGGCTACACCTTC. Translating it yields CAISESNPGQEYGYTF.

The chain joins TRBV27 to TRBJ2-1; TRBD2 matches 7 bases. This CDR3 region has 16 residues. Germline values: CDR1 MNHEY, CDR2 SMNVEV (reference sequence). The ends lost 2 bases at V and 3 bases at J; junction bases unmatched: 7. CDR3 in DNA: TGTGCCAGCAGTTTAGGGGGGAGGGCCTACTACAATGAGCAGTTCTTC. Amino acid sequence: CASSLGGRAYYNEQFF.

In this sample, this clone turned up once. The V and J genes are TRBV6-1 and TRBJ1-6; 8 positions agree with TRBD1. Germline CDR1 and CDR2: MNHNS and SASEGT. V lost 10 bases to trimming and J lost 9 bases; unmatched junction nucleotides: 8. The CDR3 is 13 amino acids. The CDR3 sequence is CATGQGLGSPLHF. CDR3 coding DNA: TGTGCCACCGGACAGGGATTGGGTTCACCCCTCCACTTT.

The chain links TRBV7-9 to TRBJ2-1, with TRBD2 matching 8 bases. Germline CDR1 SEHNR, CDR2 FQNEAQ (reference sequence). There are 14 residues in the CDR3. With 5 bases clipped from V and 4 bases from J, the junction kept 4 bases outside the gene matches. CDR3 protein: CASSPGGGYNEQFF. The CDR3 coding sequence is TGTGCCAGCAGCCCGGGAGGGGGGTACAATGAGCAGTTCTTC.

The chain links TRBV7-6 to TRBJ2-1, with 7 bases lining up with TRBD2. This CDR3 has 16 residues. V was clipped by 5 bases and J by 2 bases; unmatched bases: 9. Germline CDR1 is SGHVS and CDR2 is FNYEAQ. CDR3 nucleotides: TGTGCCAGCAGCCCCAGACTAGCTCTAACCTACAATGAGCAGTTCTTC. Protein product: CASSPRLALTYNEQFF. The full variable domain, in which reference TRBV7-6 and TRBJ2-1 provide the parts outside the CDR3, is GAGVSQSPRYKVTKRGQDVALRCDPISGHVSLYWYRQALGQGPEFLTYFNYEAQQDKSGLPNDRFSAERPEGSISTLTIQRTEQRDSAMYRCASSPRLALTYNEQFFGPGTRLTVL.

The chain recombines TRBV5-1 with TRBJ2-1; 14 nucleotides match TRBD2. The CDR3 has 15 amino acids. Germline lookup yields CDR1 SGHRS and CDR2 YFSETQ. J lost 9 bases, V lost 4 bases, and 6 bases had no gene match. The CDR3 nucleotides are TGCGCCAGCAGCCCCGGGACTAGCGGGAGAGCTGAGCAGTTCTTC. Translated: CASSPGTSGRAEQFF.

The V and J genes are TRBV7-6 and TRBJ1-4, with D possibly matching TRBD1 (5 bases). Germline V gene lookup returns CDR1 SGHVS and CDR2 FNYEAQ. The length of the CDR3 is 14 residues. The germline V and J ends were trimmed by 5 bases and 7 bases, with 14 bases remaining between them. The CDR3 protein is CASSLGRGGEKLFF. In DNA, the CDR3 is TGTGCCAGCAGCCTCGGAAGGGGAGGTGAAAAACTGTTTTTT.

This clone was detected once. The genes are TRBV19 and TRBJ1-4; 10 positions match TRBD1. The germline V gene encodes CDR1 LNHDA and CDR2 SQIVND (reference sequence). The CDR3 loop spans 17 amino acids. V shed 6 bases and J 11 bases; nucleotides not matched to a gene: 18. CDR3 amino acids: CASSTGGGDRGRRKLFF. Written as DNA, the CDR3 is TGTGCCAGTAGCACAGGGGGGGGAGACAGGGGGCGAAGGAAACTGTTTTTT.

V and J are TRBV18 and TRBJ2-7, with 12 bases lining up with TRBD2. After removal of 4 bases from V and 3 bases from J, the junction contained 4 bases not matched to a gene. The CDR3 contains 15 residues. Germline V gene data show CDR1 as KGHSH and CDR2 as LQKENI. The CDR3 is CASSRRTSGIYEQYF. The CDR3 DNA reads TGTGCCAGCTCACGAAGGACTAGCGGGATCTACGAGCAGTACTTC.

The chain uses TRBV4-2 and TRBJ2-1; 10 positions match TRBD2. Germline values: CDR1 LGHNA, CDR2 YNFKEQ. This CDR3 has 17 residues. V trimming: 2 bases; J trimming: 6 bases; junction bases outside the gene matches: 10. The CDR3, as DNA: TGTGCCAGCAGCCAATTGTTTGGGACTAGCGCTAGCAATGAGCAGTTCTTC. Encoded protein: CASSQLFGTSASNEQFF.

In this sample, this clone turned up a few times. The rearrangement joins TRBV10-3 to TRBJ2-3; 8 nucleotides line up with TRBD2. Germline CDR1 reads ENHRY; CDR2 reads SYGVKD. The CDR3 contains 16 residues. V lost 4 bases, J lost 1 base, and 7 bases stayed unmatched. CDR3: CAISVTAGDGTDTQYF. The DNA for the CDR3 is TGTGCCATCAGTGTAACAGCGGGAGACGGCACAGATACGCAGTATTTT.

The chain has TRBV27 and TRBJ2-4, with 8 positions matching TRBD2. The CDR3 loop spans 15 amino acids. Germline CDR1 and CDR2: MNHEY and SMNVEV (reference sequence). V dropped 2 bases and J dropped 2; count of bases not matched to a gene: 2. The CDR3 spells CASSLVAGTKNIQYF. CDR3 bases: TGTGCCAGCAGTTTAGTAGCGGGAACCAAAAACATTCAGTACTTC.

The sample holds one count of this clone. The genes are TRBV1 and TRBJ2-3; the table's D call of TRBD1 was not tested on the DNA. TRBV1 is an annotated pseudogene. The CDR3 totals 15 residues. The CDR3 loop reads CTSSQEQGLTDTQYF. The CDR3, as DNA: TGCACCAGCAGCCAAGAACAGGGGTTGACAGATACGCAGTATTTT.

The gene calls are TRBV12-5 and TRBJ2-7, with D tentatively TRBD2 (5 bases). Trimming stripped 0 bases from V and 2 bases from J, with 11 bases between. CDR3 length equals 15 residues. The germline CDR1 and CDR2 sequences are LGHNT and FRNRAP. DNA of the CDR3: TGTGCTAGTGGTTTGGTACTGAGGGAAACCTACGAGCAGTACTTC. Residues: CASGLVLRETYEQYF.

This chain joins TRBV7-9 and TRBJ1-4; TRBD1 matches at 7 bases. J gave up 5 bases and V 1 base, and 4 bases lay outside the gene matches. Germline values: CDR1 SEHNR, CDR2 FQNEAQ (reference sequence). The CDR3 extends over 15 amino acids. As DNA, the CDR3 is TGTGCCAGCAGCTTAGGAGACAGGGTGAATGAAAAACTGTTTTTT. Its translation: CASSLGDRVNEKLFF.

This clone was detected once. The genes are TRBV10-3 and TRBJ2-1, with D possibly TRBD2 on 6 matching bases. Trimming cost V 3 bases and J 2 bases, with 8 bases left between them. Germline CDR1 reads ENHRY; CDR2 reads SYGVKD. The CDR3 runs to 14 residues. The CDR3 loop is CAISERGTYNEQFF. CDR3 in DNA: TGTGCCATCAGTGAACGCGGGACCTACAATGAGCAGTTCTTC.

The DNA of the CDR3 is TGTGCCAGCACTCAGGGACATCCAGCCACTTATGGCTACACCTTC. It yields the protein CASTQGHPATYGYTF. The V gene is TRBV6-1, the J gene TRBJ1-2; a possible D gene is TRBD1 (6 bases). The CDR3 loop spans 15 amino acids. Germline-derived CDR1 and CDR2 are MNHNS and SASEGT. Between the trimmed V and J ends, which lost 7 bases and 5 bases, there was a span of 20 bases.

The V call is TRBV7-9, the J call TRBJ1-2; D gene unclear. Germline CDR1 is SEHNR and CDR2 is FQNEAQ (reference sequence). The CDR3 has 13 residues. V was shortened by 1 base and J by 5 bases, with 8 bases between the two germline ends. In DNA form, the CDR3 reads TGTGCCAGCAGCTTAGTCCAGTCGTATGGCTACACCTTC. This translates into CASSLVQSYGYTF.

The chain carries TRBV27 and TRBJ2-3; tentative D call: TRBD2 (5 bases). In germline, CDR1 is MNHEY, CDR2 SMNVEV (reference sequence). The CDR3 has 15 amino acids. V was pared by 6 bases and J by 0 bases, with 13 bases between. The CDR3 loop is CASSPTWESTDTQYF. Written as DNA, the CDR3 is TGTGCCAGCAGCCCAACATGGGAGAGCACAGATACGCAGTATTTT.

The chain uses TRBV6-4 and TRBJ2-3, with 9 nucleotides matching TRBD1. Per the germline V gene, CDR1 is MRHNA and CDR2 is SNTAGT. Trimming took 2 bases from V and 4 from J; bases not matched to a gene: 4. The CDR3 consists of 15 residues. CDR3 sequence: CASSDRGQGPDTQYF. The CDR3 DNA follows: TGTGCCAGCAGTGACAGGGGACAGGGTCCAGATACGCAGTATTTT.

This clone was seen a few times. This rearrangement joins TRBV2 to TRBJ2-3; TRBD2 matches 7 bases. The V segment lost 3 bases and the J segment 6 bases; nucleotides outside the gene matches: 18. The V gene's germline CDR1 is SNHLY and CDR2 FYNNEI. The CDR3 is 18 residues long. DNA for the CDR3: TGTGCCAGCAGTGACGGACTAGAAGAGGGGTCGTGGCGTGATACGCAGTATTTT. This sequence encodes CASSDGLEEGSWRDTQYF.

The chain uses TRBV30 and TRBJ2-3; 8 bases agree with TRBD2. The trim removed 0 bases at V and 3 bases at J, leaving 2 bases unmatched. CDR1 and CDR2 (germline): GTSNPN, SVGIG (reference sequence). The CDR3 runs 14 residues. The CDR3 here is CAWSVGGGTDTQYF. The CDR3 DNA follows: TGTGCCTGGAGTGTCGGCGGGGGGACAGATACGCAGTATTTT.

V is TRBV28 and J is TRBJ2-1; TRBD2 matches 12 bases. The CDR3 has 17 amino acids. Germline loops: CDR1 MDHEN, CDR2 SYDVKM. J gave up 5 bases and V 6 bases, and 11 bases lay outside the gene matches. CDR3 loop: CASSFLASGRGDNEQFF. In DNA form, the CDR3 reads TGTGCCAGCAGCTTCCTTGCTAGCGGGAGGGGAGACAATGAGCAGTTCTTC.